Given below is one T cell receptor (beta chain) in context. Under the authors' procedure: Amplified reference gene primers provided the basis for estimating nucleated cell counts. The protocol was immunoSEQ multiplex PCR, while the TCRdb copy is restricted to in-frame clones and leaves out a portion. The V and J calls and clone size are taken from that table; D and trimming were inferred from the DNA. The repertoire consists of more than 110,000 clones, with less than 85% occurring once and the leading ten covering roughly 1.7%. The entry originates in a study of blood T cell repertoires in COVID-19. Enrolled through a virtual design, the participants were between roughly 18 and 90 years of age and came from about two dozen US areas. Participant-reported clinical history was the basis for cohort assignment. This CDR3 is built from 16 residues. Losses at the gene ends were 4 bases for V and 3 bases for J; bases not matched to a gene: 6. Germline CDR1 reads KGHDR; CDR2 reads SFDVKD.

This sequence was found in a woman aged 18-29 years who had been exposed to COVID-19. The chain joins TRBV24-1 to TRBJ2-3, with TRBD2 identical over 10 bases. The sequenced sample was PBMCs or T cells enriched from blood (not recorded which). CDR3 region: CATSDYRAGGTDTQYF. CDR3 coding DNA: TGTGCCACCAGTGACTACCGAGCGGGAGGGACAGATACGCAGTATTTT.